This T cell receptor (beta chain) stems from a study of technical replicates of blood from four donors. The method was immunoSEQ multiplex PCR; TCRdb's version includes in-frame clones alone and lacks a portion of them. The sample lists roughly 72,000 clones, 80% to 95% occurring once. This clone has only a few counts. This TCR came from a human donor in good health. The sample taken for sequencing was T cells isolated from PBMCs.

Here the CDR3 DNA reads TGTGCCAGCAGCCAGACGGGGGGGAGGACCGGGGAGCTGTTTTTT. This encodes CASSQTGGRTGELFF. The chain couples TRBV14 to TRBJ2-2; TRBD2 matches 8 bases. Trimming took 3 bases from V and 5 from J; bases not matched to a gene: 5. The germline V gene encodes CDR1 SGHDN and CDR2 FVKESK. The CDR3 totals 15 residues. The entire variable domain, with the rest obtained from reference TRBV14 and TRBJ2-2, is as follows: EAGVTQFPSHSVIEKGQTVTLRCDPISGHDNLYWYRRVMGKEIKFLLHFVKESKQDESGMPNNRFLAERTGGTYSTLKVQPAELEDSGVYFCASSQTGGRTGELFFGEGSRLTVL.